This T cell receptor (beta chain) was observed in a study of blood T cell repertoires in COVID-19. Across the whole study: Samples taken during acute and convalescent COVID-19 were collected in the United States, Italy and Spain.

Sequenced by immunoSEQ multiplex PCR; TCRdb stores in-frame clones only, minus some. This sample yields 300,000 or so clones, of which about 82% are seen a single time; 4.1% belongs to the top ten. Germline V gene sequence: CDR1 SGHAT, CDR2 FQNNGV. V lost 2 bases to trimming and J lost 0 bases; unmatched junction nucleotides: 9. The length of the CDR3 is 18 residues. This clonotype was obtained from a woman in her forties or fifties with active or convalescent COVID-19. Sequencing was carried out using peripheral blood. The chain recombines TRBV11-2 with TRBJ1-3, with 8 nucleotides matching TRBD1. This chain's CDR3 is CASSLFPGTGSSGNTIYF. In DNA form, the CDR3 reads TGTGCCAGCAGCTTATTCCCCGGGACAGGCAGCTCTGGAAACACCATATATTTT.